A selection of T cell receptor beta chains follows, all from one sample in a study of T cells in Graves' hyperthyroidism and ophthalmopathy. Each CDR3 protein is one row after TCRdb ran MiXCR on the multiplex PCR reads. The sample records around 600,000 distinct CDR3 sequences, roughly 15% being singletons. The sequenced sample was blood. These receptors all come from a woman aged 45-59 years with Graves' ophthalmopathy. Each CDR3 is given with its conserved first and last residue. The order of the fields is D gene, clone size, V gene, J gene, CDR3 protein, CDR3 DNA. A D gene is named only where the DNA matches it firmly. Expanded clones are given a class, and other clones once, few, many or no size at all.

>-|few|TRBV6-1|TRBJ1-3
CASALQGVSGNTIYF
TGTGCCAGCGCACTACAGGGCGTCTCTGGAAACACCATATATTTT
>TRBD1|many|TRBV10-3|TRBJ1-1
CAIRNRGEDTEAFF
TGTGCCATCAGGAACAGGGGAGAGGACACTGAAGCTTTCTTT
>-|many|TRBV29-1|TRBJ1-1
CSVAGQTNTEAFF
TGCAGCGTTGCGGGACAAACGAACACTGAAGCTTTCTTT
>TRBD1|many|TRBV6-2/TRBV6-3|TRBJ1-5
CASRDGQGWQPQHF
TGTGCCAGCAGGGACGGACAGGGGTGGCAGCCCCAGCATTTT
>TRBD1|few|TRBV27|TRBJ2-7
CASSSGTGGTTTYEQYF
TGTGCCAGCAGTAGCGGGACAGGGGGAACTACAACCTACGAGCAGTACTTC
>-|-|TRBV29-1|TRBJ2-5
CSVEGGETQYF
TGCAGCGTTGAGGGTGGGGAGACCCAGTACTTC
>-|many|TRBV12-3/TRBV12-4|TRBJ1-1
CASSLSRERTEAFF
TGTGCCAGCAGTCTTAGTAGGGAGAGGACTGAAGCTTTCTTT
>-|-|TRBV2|TRBJ1-1
CASSVTKGTAEAFF
TGTGCCAGCAGTGTTACGAAGGGAACCGCTGAAGCTTTCTTT
>TRBD1|many|TRBV20-1|TRBJ1-4
CSGKGTANEKLFF
TGCAGTGGCAAAGGGACAGCTAATGAAAAACTGTTTTTT
>TRBD2|many|TRBV6-1|TRBJ2-1
CASRPGLAGGYNEQFF
TGTGCCAGCAGACCGGGACTAGCGGGAGGGTACAATGAGCAGTTCTTC
>-|many|TRBV12-3/TRBV12-4|TRBJ1-5
CASSLIGIWQPQHF
TGTGCCAGCAGTTTAATAGGTATTTGGCAGCCCCAGCATTTT
>-|many|TRBV4-1|TRBJ2-7
CASSPGETSYEQYF
TGCGCCAGCAGCCCAGGGGAGACCTCCTACGAGCAGTACTTC
>-|many|TRBV7-2|TRBJ2-1
CASSLVWGGTGVNEQFF
TGTGCCAGCAGCTTAGTTTGGGGCGGGACGGGGGTCAATGAGCAGTTCTTC
>-|-|TRBV28|TRBJ2-1
CASSSPGQASLGQFF
TGTGCCAGCAGTTCGCCGGGGCAGGCGTCTCTGGGGCAGTTCTTC
>-|-|TRBV28|TRBJ2-7
CASSSGQVIYEQYF
TGTGCCAGCAGTTCGGGACAAGTTATATACGAGCAGTACTTC
>-|-|TRBV29-1|TRBJ2-1
CSVRLFGTHEQFF
TGCAGCGTTCGCCTCTTTGGGACTCATGAGCAGTTCTTC
>-|-|TRBV20-1|TRBJ1-5
CSARGFGDLSNQPQHF
TGCAGTGCTAGAGGTTTTGGAGATCTTAGCAATCAGCCCCAGCATTTT
>TRBD1|few|TRBV28|TRBJ2-2
CASRNRGLDTGELFF
TGTGCCAGCAGAAACAGGGGGCTCGACACCGGGGAGCTGTTTTTT
>TRBD2|many|TRBV2|TRBJ2-7
CASRFLAGVSSYEQYF
TGTGCCAGCAGGTTCCTAGCGGGAGTGAGCTCCTACGAGCAGTACTTC
>-|many|TRBV5-5|TRBJ2-1
CASSSSPSEGPGNEQFF
TGTGCCAGCAGCTCGAGTCCTAGCGAAGGGCCGGGGAATGAGCAGTTCTTC
>TRBD1|many|TRBV29-1|TRBJ2-7
CSVVGRGQGLRYEQYF
TGCAGCGTTGTGGGACGGGGACAGGGGCTAAGATACGAGCAGTACTTC
>TRBD1|many|TRBV7-6|TRBJ2-3
CASSLTWTGPETDTQYF
TGTGCCAGCAGCTTAACGTGGACAGGACCCGAAACAGATACGCAGTATTTT
>TRBD1|many|TRBV29-1|TRBJ1-2
CSVEDLRYRGLNYGYTF
TGCAGCGTTGAAGATCTTCGATACAGGGGACTTAACTATGGCTACACCTTC
>TRBD2|many|TRBV20-1|TRBJ2-3
CSAPAGGGASTDTQYF
TGCAGTGCTCCAGCGGGAGGGGGGGCTAGCACAGATACGCAGTATTTT
>-|-|TRBV6-5|TRBJ1-1
CASSYGTENTEAFF
TGTGCCAGCAGTTACGGAACAGAAAACACTGAAGCTTTCTTT
>TRBD1|many|TRBV18|TRBJ1-2
CASSPSGTGVLYGYTF
TGTGCCAGCTCACCGTCCGGGACAGGGGTACTCTATGGCTACACCTTC
>TRBD2|many|TRBV30|TRBJ2-3
CAWTLAGVDTQYF
TGTGCCTGGACCCTAGCGGGAGTAGATACGCAGTATTTT
>TRBD2|-|TRBV28|TRBJ2-4
CASSFVGGRAGDGAKNIQYF
TGTGCCAGCAGTTTTGTGGGCGGGAGGGCCGGGGATGGGGCCAAAAACATTCAGTACTTC
>-|-|TRBV7-3|TRBJ2-3
CASSLTRTTDTQYF
TGTGCCAGCAGCTTAACGAGAACGACAGATACGCAGTATTTT
>TRBD1|many|TRBV24-1|TRBJ2-3
CATSDRGQGQADTQYF
TGTGCCACCAGTGACCGAGGACAGGGGCAGGCAGATACGCAGTATTTT
>-|many|TRBV7-2|TRBJ2-5
CASSSGAETQYF
TGTGCCAGCAGCTCCGGGGCGGAGACCCAGTACTTC
>-|many|TRBV13|TRBJ1-5
CASSFSPGLRGNQPQHF
TGTGCCAGCAGCTTCAGTCCAGGGCTAAGGGGCAATCAGCCCCAGCATTTT
>-|many|TRBV7-8|TRBJ2-7
CASSLVDLANEQYF
TGTGCCAGCAGCTTAGTAGATCTAGCCAACGAGCAGTACTTC
>-|-|TRBV10-3|TRBJ1-2
CAIEEGNYGYTF
TGTGCCATCGAGGAGGGAAACTATGGCTACACCTTC
>-|-|TRBV20-1|TRBJ2-1
CSASAGRQYNEQFF
TGCAGTGCCAGCGCCGGAAGACAGTACAATGAGCAGTTCTTC
>-|many|TRBV2|TRBJ1-1
CANGGRRTSQIWNTEAFF
TGTGCCAACGGAGGGAGAAGGACGTCTCAGATTTGGAACACTGAAGCTTTCTTT
>-|few|TRBV4-3|TRBJ1-2
CASSQDIGGTYGYTF
TGCGCCAGCAGCCAAGATATTGGGGGGACTTATGGCTACACCTTC
>-|-|TRBV6-6|TRBJ1-1
CASSYSRRKKMNTEAFF
TGTGCCAGCAGTTACTCGAGGAGGAAGAAGATGAACACTGAAGCTTTCTTT
>-|many|TRBV9|TRBJ2-1
CASSLDGAVYNEQFF
TGTGCCAGCAGTCTGGACGGGGCAGTCTACAATGAGCAGTTCTTC
>-|many|TRBV12-3/TRBV12-4|TRBJ2-3
CASSFMRALRTDTQYF
TGTGCCAGCAGTTTTATGAGAGCGTTGCGCACAGATACGCAGTATTTT
>-|many|TRBV18|TRBJ1-1
CASSPQNSIEAFF
TGTGCCAGCTCACCACAGAACTCGATTGAAGCTTTCTTT